These 4 T cell receptor beta chains came from one sample sequenced in a study of post-analysis software for immune sequencing data (dated by TCRdb to about 2015). The library was generated by PCR. The listed sequencing device is Illumina HiSeq 2500. To reduce PCR and sequencing biases, unique molecular identifiers were built into the TCR beta cDNA libraries. Using fastp trimming at Q25 and MiXCR clonotype assembly, TCRdb reanalyzed the public sequencing data and kept in-frame beta chains. Duplicate CDR3 protein sequences are folded into a single record with the most common DNA and genes. The sample table contains 800,000 to 950,000 distinct CDR3 sequences; only one count was recorded for around 50% of them. About 4.5% of the sample is taken by the ten largest. What the work shows at the level of the full study, not this receptor alone: Patients showed significantly higher frequencies than controls for several TRBV segments, among them TRBV5-6, TRBV5-1 and TRBV20-1.

No antigens are known for them. Sequencing input: blood. The receptors were gathered from a girl aged 10 to 17 with multiple sclerosis.

The chain couples TRBV18 to TRBJ2-4; maybe TRBD1 (6 bases). The J call may be in error: the DNA end matches TRBJ2-7 better. The CDR3 runs to 12 residues. Germline CDR1 KGHSH, CDR2 LQKENI. The CDR3 bases are TGTGCCAGCTCACAAACCAGGGGCGAGCAGTACTTC. This encodes CASSQTRGEQYF.

This chain joins TRBV11-2 and TRBJ2-1; 14 bases align to TRBD2. The V gene's germline CDR1 is SGHAT and CDR2 FQNNGV. V shed 5 bases, J shed 8 bases, and the junction held 11 bases outside the gene matches. The CDR3 is 17 amino acids. The CDR3 here is CASSRTSGRFLLDEQFF. The CDR3 region has the DNA TGTGCCAGCAGCCGGACTAGCGGGAGGTTCCTTTTGGATGAGCAGTTCTTC. Supplemented by reference TRBV11-2 and TRBJ2-1, the full variable domain reads EAGVAQSPRYKIIEKRQSVAFWCNPISGHATLYWYQQILGQGPKLLIQFQNNGVVDDSQLPKDRFSAERLKGVDSTLKIQPAKLEDSAVYLCASSRTSGRFLLDEQFFGPGTRLTVL.

The chain combines TRBV20-1 with TRBJ2-5; D ambiguous. Trimming removed 3 bases at V and 1 base at J, with 6 bases between. The CDR3 has 12 amino acids. Germline loops: CDR1 DFQATT, CDR2 SNEGSKA (reference sequence). The CDR3 loop reads CSARKSQETQYF. CDR3 DNA sequence: TGCAGTGCTAGGAAATCCCAAGAGACCCAGTACTTC.

The chain has TRBV12-3 or TRBV12-4 and TRBJ2-7, with D possibly being TRBD2 (5 bases). The J call may be in error: the DNA end matches TRBJ2-5 better. The CDR3 length is 14 residues. CDR3: CASSLAAEGETQYF. In nucleotides, the CDR3 is TGTGCCAGCAGTTTAGCGGCTGAGGGAGAGACCCAGTACTTC.